This TCR beta chain stems from a study of CD4 T cells in relation to SARS-CoV-2 and coronaviruses. CD4+ T cells from unexposed donors were obtained before the COVID-19 pandemic (2011-2018). After 10 to 11 days of culture, CD4+ T cells were isolated. Testing used SARS-CoV-2 S/N and four cold-coronavirus spikes on unexposed-donor CD4+ T cells, cells permitting. CDR1 is LNHDA, CDR2 SQIVND, per germline (reference sequence). The CDR3 is 18 residues long. V trimming: 2 bases; J trimming: 0 bases; junction bases outside the gene matches: 8. TCRdb keeps only in-frame clones here, not all; method: immunoSEQ multiplex PCR. The sample includes tens of thousands of clones, more than 65% of them seen just once. This clone was picked up one time. Antigen specificity is unknown.

This chain uses TRBV19 with TRBJ2-3; 10 positions match TRBD2. The receptor comes from a human donor in good health. Sequencing was carried out using CD4+ T cells from PBMCs, cultured in vitro. The CDR3 coding sequence is TGTGCCAGTAGTATATCAGTCCCTAGCGGGGGAAGCACAGATACGCAGTATTTT. It encodes CASSISVPSGGSTDTQYF.